This T cell receptor (beta chain) originates from a study of T cells after yellow fever vaccination. Study as a whole: Preparation used SMART-Seq v4 Ultra Low Input for the low-cell-number fractions. Study findings and constraints: The booster response re-showed most primary clones: 95% to 96% CD4, approximately 90% CD8. Weaker overall, the secondary response nonetheless peaked faster (day 5 versus 15). Abundant contaminating clonotypes from the bulk population could appear in FACS-sorted repertoires.

This clonotype was counted at least ten times. Antigen: not known. One entry per CDR3 protein, called by TCRdb with MiXCR from the 5' RACE reads. The data contain roughly 79,000 distinct CDR3 sequences, 7.3% of them singletons. CDR3 length: 14 amino acids. J was trimmed by 5 bases and V by 2 bases; bases with no gene match: 5. The genes are TRBV12-3 or TRBV12-4 and TRBJ2-7; 8 nucleotides match TRBD2. The sample here was CD8+ T cells sorted from PBMCs, taken approximately 11 days after the first yellow fever vaccination. This TCR derives from a man aged 18 to 29 who received the YFV17D yellow fever vaccine. This CDR3 reads CASSLLAGGDEQYF. The CDR3 nucleotides are TGTGCCAGCAGTTTATTGGCGGGGGGAGACGAGCAGTACTTC.